The clone carrying this T cell receptor (beta chain) was picked up one time. Its antigen is unknown. The source of the sample is a study of cytomegalovirus exposure and HLA in healthy donors. Overall study results and limits: Earlier analysis looked at TCR beta V segments, and most were productive about 90% or about 30% of the time. Within the data, a cluster of highly shared sequence variants was likely a sequencing artifact. An analysis that was carried out later associated 16,951 TCR beta sequences with HLA alleles at 0.05 false discovery rate.

Researchers ran the PCR with 60 Vbeta and 13 Jbeta primers. The table came from immunoSEQ multiplex PCR; TCRdb's copy has only in-frame clones and leaves some out. The table records around 210,000 clones, more than 75% of them present only once. Germline V gene sequence: CDR1 ENHRY, CDR2 SYGVKD. V was clipped by 0 bases and J by 6 bases; unmatched bases: 6. The CDR3 totals 15 residues. This TCR was recovered from a male donor in good health and CMV-seropositive. The V and J genes are TRBV10-3 and TRBJ1-2; 8 positions agree with TRBD1. Specimen: PBMCs. CDR3 sequence: CAISESGQVQHGYTF. CDR3 nucleotide sequence: TGTGCCATCAGTGAGTCGGGACAGGTCCAGCATGGCTACACCTTC.